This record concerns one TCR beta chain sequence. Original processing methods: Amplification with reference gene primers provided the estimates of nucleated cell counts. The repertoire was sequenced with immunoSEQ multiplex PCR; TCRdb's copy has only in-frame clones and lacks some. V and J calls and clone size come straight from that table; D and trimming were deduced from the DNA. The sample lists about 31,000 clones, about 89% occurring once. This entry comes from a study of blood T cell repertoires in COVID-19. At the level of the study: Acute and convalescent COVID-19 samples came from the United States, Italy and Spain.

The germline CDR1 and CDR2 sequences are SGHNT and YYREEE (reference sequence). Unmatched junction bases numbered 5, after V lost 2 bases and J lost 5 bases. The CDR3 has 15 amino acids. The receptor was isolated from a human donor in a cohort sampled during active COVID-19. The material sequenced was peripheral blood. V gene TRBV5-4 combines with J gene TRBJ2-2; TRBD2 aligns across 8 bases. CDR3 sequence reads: CASSLAQRETGELFF. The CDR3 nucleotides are TGTGCCAGCAGCTTAGCCCAGCGGGAGACCGGGGAGCTGTTTTTT. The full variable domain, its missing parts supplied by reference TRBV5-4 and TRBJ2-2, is ETGVTQSPTHLIKTRGQQVTLRCSSQSGHNTVSWYQQALGQGPQFIFQYYREEENGRGNFPPRFSGLQFPNYSSELNVNALELDDSALYLCASSLAQRETGELFFGEGSRLTVL.